This TCR beta chain was retrieved from a study of blood T cell repertoires in COVID-19. Looking at the study overall: Sources were T cells, B-cell-depleted T cells, or PBMCs; the material itself was cDNA or gDNA.

V was shortened by 3 bases and J by 2 bases, with 12 bases between the two germline ends. This CDR3 spans 15 amino acids. Germline V gives CDR1 SGHVS, CDR2 FNYEAQ. Per the study methods: Estimation of nucleated cell counts was performed using reference gene primer amplification. Repertoires were generated with immunoSEQ multiplex PCR, while TCRdb's copy carries only in-frame clones and drops some. V, J and clone size are those of that table, while D and trimming were read from the DNA. The sample holds around 280,000 clones; about 85% are singletons and the top ten take 2% to 2.5%. The chain combines TRBV7-6 with TRBJ2-3; the D gene is possibly TRBD1 (5 bases). This TCR derives from a woman between 45 and 60 years old who had recovered from COVID-19. Sample: peripheral blood. CDR3 in DNA: TGTGCCAGCAGCTTCGGACAAAGAGACACAGATACGCAGTATTTT. Protein: CASSFGQRDTDTQYF.